The 17 T cell receptor beta chains below all came from one sample that was sequenced in a study of tumor and adjacent non-tumor tissue in lung cancer. This sample's RNA came from whole unsorted tissue. This non-tumor lung sample came from over 3 cm beyond the tumor edge. Three rounds of nested PCR, following a modified ARM-PCR protocol, produced the TCRbeta library. TCRdb used MiXCR to reprocess the multiplex PCR reads, holding one entry per CDR3 protein. Among roughly 43,000 distinct CDR3 sequences listed, about three fifths were seen once. The specimen sequenced was distant non-tumor lung tissue. Every receptor here comes from a man in his forties or fifties with non-small cell lung cancer.

This clonotype appeared a few times. A much larger clone differs by one base, so this may be a read error. The genes are TRBV6-6 and TRBJ1-4; D uncertain. V was shortened by 8 bases and J by 7 bases, with 11 bases between the two germline ends. Germline values: CDR1 MNHNY, CDR2 SVGAGI (reference sequence). The CDR3 consists of 12 residues. CDR3 sequence: CASSSGPEKLFF. As DNA, the CDR3 is TGTGCCAGCTCCTCCGGGCCTGAAAAACTGTTTTTT.

This clonotype has just a few counts. Being one base from a much bigger clone, this may be a read error. V is TRBV14 and J is TRBJ2-6; D uncertain. This CDR3 is 15 amino acids long. V was trimmed by 4 bases and J by 3 bases, leaving 10 bases between them. From germline, CDR1 is SGHDN and CDR2 FVKESK. In DNA, the CDR3 is TGTGCCAGCAGCCTTTTTCTGGTTGGGGCCAACGTCCTGACTTTC. It yields the protein CASSLFLVGANVLTF.

About this clonotype itself: Sequence at one end of the junction differs from germline and may be a read error. V is TRBV5-1 and J is TRBJ2-3; 9 positions agree with TRBD1. CDR1 and CDR2 from the germline V gene are SGHRS and YFSETQ. CDR3 length: 13 amino acids. The CDR3 loop reads CASRTGGTDAQYF. For the CDR3, the DNA is TGCGCCAGCAGAACAGGGGGCACAGATGCGCAGTATTTT.

With respect to this clonotype: A read error may explain this, as a much larger clone is one base away. The chain links TRBV7-2 to TRBJ1-2; perhaps TRBD1 as D (6 bases). V was clipped by 4 bases and J by 8 bases, with 20 bases between them. This CDR3 spans 15 amino acids. Per germline, CDR1 SGHTA and CDR2 FQGNSA. CDR3 loop: CASSSQTGSTMGYTF. DNA for the CDR3: TGTGCCAGCAGCTCACAGACAGGTTCCACGATGGGCTACACCTTC.

About this clonotype: One end of the junction is discordant with germline, which a read error may explain. The gene calls are TRBV5-6 and TRBJ2-3; a weak D match, TRBD1 (6 bases). Germline values: CDR1 SGHDT, CDR2 YYEEEE. The CDR3 runs 17 residues. CDR3 in amino acids: CARSLCGDRRKTDTQYF. The CDR3 bases are TGTGCCAGAAGCTTGTGTGGCGACAGGCGGAAGACAGATACCCAGTATTTT. Combining the CDR3 with reference TRBV5-6 and TRBJ2-3 gives the whole variable domain DAGVTQSPTHLIKTRGQQVTLRCSPKSGHDTVSWYQQALGQGPQFIFQYYEEEERQRGNFPDRFSGHQFPNYSSELNVNALLLGDSALYLCARSLCGDRRKTDTQYFGPGTRLTVL.

This clonotype was seen repeatedly, ten times or more. The chain is built from TRBV29-1 and TRBJ1-1; no clear D gene. The CDR3 covers 12 residues. Germline-derived CDR1 and CDR2 are SQVTM and ANQGSEA. V was shortened by 3 bases and J by 1 base, with 6 bases between the two germline ends. The CDR3 loop is CSVDGWNTEAFF. The DNA of the CDR3 is TGCAGCGTTGATGGTTGGAACACTGAAGCTTTCTTT.

Only a few counts were recorded for this clonotype. The chain recombines TRBV28 with TRBJ2-5, with TRBD2 matching over 9 bases. This CDR3 region has 16 residues. CDR1 and CDR2 from the germline V gene are MDHEN and SYDVKM. With 5 bases clipped from V and 7 bases from J, the junction kept 14 bases outside the gene matches. The CDR3 bases are TGTGCCAGCAGTGAAGAGAGGCTAGCGGGACGAGGGACCCAGTACTTC. Residues: CASSEERLAGRGTQYF.

This clonotype has a single count. One end of the junction fails to match germline, which may point to a read error. The chain recombines TRBV28 with TRBJ2-1; D unresolved. Germline CDR1 is MDHEN and CDR2 is SYDVKM. The CDR3 runs to 13 residues. The CDR3, as DNA: TGTGCCACCACTCCTCCCCTAGACGATGAACAGTTCTTC. This translates into CATTPPLDDEQFF.

This clonotype turned up a few times. The rearrangement joins TRBV28 to TRBJ1-5, with no clear D. The CDR3 contains 13 residues. V was shortened by 10 bases and J by 1 base, with 11 bases between the two germline ends. CDR1 MDHEN and CDR2 SYDVKM come from the germline V gene. This CDR3 reads CANWTGSNQPQHF. As DNA, the CDR3 is TGTGCCAATTGGACGGGGAGCAATCAGCCCCAGCATTTT.

The genes are TRBV4-1 and TRBJ1-2, with D uncertain. Germline loops: CDR1 MGHRA, CDR2 YSYEKL. V lost 6 bases and J lost 6, with 11 bases in between. The CDR3 is made up of 12 amino acids. CDR3 nucleotides: TGCGCCAGCAGGCAAACGAGGAATGGCTACACCTTC. The encoded protein is CASRQTRNGYTF.

To note about this clonotype: Without the conserved terminal phenylalanine or tryptophan, this CDR3 likely stems from a read error. The rearrangement uses TRBV10-2 and TRBJ2-4; D possibly corresponds to TRBD2 (5 bases). Germline CDR1 WSHSY, CDR2 SAAADI. The CDR3 totals 14 residues. The CDR3 reads CASSGGVVKNIQYI. In nucleotides, the CDR3 is TGCGCCAGCAGTGGGGGAGTCGTCAAGAACATCCAGTACATC.

This clonotype has ten or more counts. For the CDR3, the DNA is TGTGCCAGCAGTCGGCAAGAGACCCAGTACTTC. Its translation is CASSRQETQYF. V is TRBV6-1 and J is TRBJ2-5, with unresolved D. CDR1 and CDR2 from the germline V gene are MNHNS and SASEGT. This CDR3 region has 11 residues. V was shortened by 5 bases and J by 2 bases, with 3 bases between the two germline ends.

Remarks on this clonotype: This sequence may be a read error, since a much larger clone differs from it by one base. V is TRBV12-3 or TRBV12-4 and J is TRBJ1-1; 7 bases agree with TRBD1. There are 13 residues in the CDR3. The CDR3 sequence: CVSSLGQVTEAFF. In DNA, the CDR3 is TGTGTCAGCAGTTTAGGACAGGTCACTGAAGCTTTCTTT.

At least ten counts were recorded for this clonotype. This chain connects TRBV6-6 to TRBJ2-2; D gene unclear. This CDR3 spans 17 amino acids. V was trimmed by 7 bases and J by 0 bases, leaving 18 bases between them. The germline V gene encodes CDR1 MNHNY and CDR2 SVGAGI (reference sequence). The CDR3 nucleotides are TGTGCCAGCAACCCTCCCCGACAAGGAACGAACACCGGGGAGCTGTTTTTT. It encodes CASNPPRQGTNTGELFF.

The chain recombines TRBV6-2 or TRBV6-3 with TRBJ2-5; 9 positions agree with TRBD2. Germline lookup yields CDR1 MNHEY and CDR2 SVGEGT. The CDR3 loop spans 13 amino acids. The junction had 8 bases not matched to a gene; V was cut back by 10 bases and J by 5 bases. CDR3: CANRAGGQETQYF. DNA of the CDR3: TGTGCCAACAGAGCGGGGGGCCAGGAGACCCAGTACTTC.

In this sample, this clonotype turned up a few times. A much larger clonotype is one base distant, so this may be a read error. This rearrangement joins TRBV6-5 to TRBJ2-6; TRBD1 might be the D (6 bases). Germline-derived CDR1 and CDR2 are MNHEY and SVGAGI. The CDR3 is 18 amino acids. The CDR3 reads CASTLKGQGSSGTNVLTF. CDR3 nucleotides: TGTGCCAGCACCCTAAAGGGCCAGGGGAGCTCTGGGACCAACGTCCTGACTTTC.

The chain combines TRBV11-2 with TRBJ2-2; D gene uncertain. The CDR3 has 14 residues. Germline V gene data show CDR1 as SGHAT and CDR2 as FQNNGV. Trimming removed 0 bases from V and 6 bases from J, with 8 bases in between. The CDR3 loop is CASSLESMAGELFF. The CDR3 coding sequence is TGTGCCAGCAGCTTAGAATCGATGGCCGGGGAGCTGTTTTTT.